A selection of T cell receptor beta chains follows, all from one sample in a study of T cell responses to AZD1222 COVID-19 vaccine. Data came from immunoSEQ multiplex PCR; TCRdb stores just in-frame clones and leaves some out. Among around 100,000 clones listed, roughly 92% were seen once. The sample here was peripheral blood, taken on day 0 of AZD1222 vaccination. The receptors stem from an adult in good health. The CDR3 runs from the conserved cysteine through the conserved F or W. D genes are given only for firm matches. Not all rows give a size; the values are once, few, many and, for expanded clones, a class.

clone size: NA; V gene: TRBV27; D gene: TRBD1; J gene: TRBJ1-5; CDR3 DNA: TGTGCCAGCAGTCCCGGACAGGGGACTCAGCCCCAGCATTTT; CDR3 protein: CASSPGQGTQPQHF
clone size: NA; V gene: TRBV28; D gene: NA; J gene: TRBJ2-5; CDR3 DNA: TGTGCCAGCAGTAGACCCCCCCAAGAGACCCAGTACTTC; CDR3 protein: CASSRPPQETQYF
clone size: NA; V gene: TRBV7-9; D gene: NA; J gene: TRBJ2-1; CDR3 DNA: TGTGCCAGCAGCGCAGGGGTGGGCAATGAGCAGTTCTTC; CDR3 protein: CASSAGVGNEQFF
clone size: NA; V gene: TRBV21-1; D gene: NA; J gene: TRBJ1-5; CDR3 DNA: TGTGCCAAACAGGGCTATAGCAATCAGCCCCAGCATTTT; CDR3 protein: CAKQGYSNQPQHF
clone size: few; V gene: TRBV29-1; D gene: NA; J gene: TRBJ2-2; CDR3 DNA: TGCAGCGTTACACAGGGAAACACCGGGGAGCTGTTTTTT; CDR3 protein: CSVTQGNTGELFF
clone size: NA; V gene: TRBV7-9; D gene: NA; J gene: TRBJ2-7; CDR3 DNA: TGTGCCAGCAGCTCGTCGTCAGGGGAAGCGACCTACGAGCAGTACTTC; CDR3 protein: CASSSSSGEATYEQYF
clone size: NA; V gene: TRBV5-1; D gene: NA; J gene: TRBJ2-1; CDR3 DNA: TGCGCCAGCAGCGAGGAGGACCAGCAGTTCTTC; CDR3 protein: CASSEEDQQFF
clone size: NA; V gene: TRBV4-1; D gene: NA; J gene: TRBJ2-2; CDR3 DNA: TGCGCCAGCAGCCAAGACACCGGGGAGCTGTTTTTT; CDR3 protein: CASSQDTGELFF
clone size: once; V gene: TRBV7-3; D gene: NA; J gene: TRBJ2-3; CDR3 DNA: TGTGCCAGCAGCTTAAGGGCCGGACGGGATACGCAGTATTTT; CDR3 protein: CASSLRAGRDTQYF
clone size: NA; V gene: TRBV7-3; D gene: NA; J gene: TRBJ2-2; CDR3 DNA: TGTGCCAGCAGCCGAGGGGAGACCGGGGAGCTGTTTTTT; CDR3 protein: CASSRGETGELFF
clone size: NA; V gene: TRBV29-1; D gene: NA; J gene: TRBJ1-1; CDR3 DNA: TGCAGCGTTGGCACAGGGAACACTGAAGCTTTCTTT; CDR3 protein: CSVGTGNTEAFF
clone size: NA; V gene: TRBV5-5; D gene: NA; J gene: TRBJ1-1; CDR3 DNA: TGTGCCAGCAGCTTCCAAGGGGTCTACACTGAAGCTTTCTTT; CDR3 protein: CASSFQGVYTEAFF
clone size: NA; V gene: TRBV19; D gene: NA; J gene: TRBJ1-1; CDR3 DNA: TGTGCCAGTAGTATAGACCATGTCACAGGGAGCACTGAAGCTTTCTTT; CDR3 protein: CASSIDHVTGSTEAFF
clone size: few; V gene: TRBV4-2; D gene: TRBD2; J gene: TRBJ2-7; CDR3 DNA: TGTGCCAGCAGCCAAGAGCTGAGGGCTAGCGGTAACTACGAGCAGTACTTC; CDR3 protein: CASSQELRASGNYEQYF
clone size: NA; V gene: TRBV3-1/TRBV3-2; D gene: TRBD1; J gene: TRBJ1-4; CDR3 DNA: TGTGCCAGCAGCCAAGGGGACAGGGGCTTTAGGAAACTGTTTTTT; CDR3 protein: CASSQGDRGFRKLFF
clone size: NA; V gene: TRBV24-1; D gene: TRBD1; J gene: TRBJ1-1; CDR3 DNA: TGTGCCACCAGCGCCAGGGGGATGAACACTGAAGCTTTCTTT; CDR3 protein: CATSARGMNTEAFF
clone size: NA; V gene: TRBV12-5; D gene: NA; J gene: TRBJ2-5; CDR3 DNA: TGTGCTAGTGGTTTGGTAATGGGGGGGACCCAGTACTTC; CDR3 protein: CASGLVMGGTQYF
clone size: NA; V gene: TRBV7-9; D gene: NA; J gene: TRBJ1-4; CDR3 DNA: TGTGCCAGCAGCTTAACTGGCAGGGTTAGCACTAATGAAAAACTGTTTTTT; CDR3 protein: CASSLTGRVSTNEKLFF
clone size: NA; V gene: TRBV4-1; D gene: NA; J gene: TRBJ1-6; CDR3 DNA: TGCGCCAGCAGCCAAGAGAGGGACTCACCCCTCCACTTT; CDR3 protein: CASSQERDSPLHF
clone size: NA; V gene: TRBV5-1; D gene: TRBD2; J gene: TRBJ2-1; CDR3 DNA: TGCGCCAGCAGCTACGCGGGAGTCAATGAGCAGTTCTTC; CDR3 protein: CASSYAGVNEQFF
clone size: NA; V gene: TRBV15; D gene: NA; J gene: TRBJ1-4; CDR3 DNA: TGTGCCACCAGCGGGCGGGGTACAGGGTGGCAACTGTTTTTT; CDR3 protein: CATSGRGTGWQLFF
clone size: NA; V gene: TRBV18; D gene: TRBD2; J gene: TRBJ2-3; CDR3 DNA: TGTGCCAGCTCCGGACTAGCGGATAGCACAGATACGCAGTATTTT; CDR3 protein: CASSGLADSTDTQYF
clone size: once; V gene: TRBV18; D gene: NA; J gene: TRBJ1-5; CDR3 DNA: TGTGCCAGCTCACCCATGGGAGATAGCAATCAGCCCCAGCATTTT; CDR3 protein: CASSPMGDSNQPQHF
clone size: NA; V gene: TRBV6-6; D gene: TRBD1; J gene: TRBJ2-1; CDR3 DNA: TGTGCCAGCAGCCTCCAGGACACAGGGGGCTACAATGAGCAGTTCTTC; CDR3 protein: CASSLQDTGGYNEQFF
clone size: NA; V gene: TRBV5-4; D gene: NA; J gene: TRBJ2-1; CDR3 DNA: TGTGCCAGCAGCTTGGCCCGGGGGCTGCTCAACAATGAGCAGTTCTTC; CDR3 protein: CASSLARGLLNNEQFF
clone size: NA; V gene: TRBV11-2; D gene: TRBD1; J gene: TRBJ2-3; CDR3 DNA: TGTGCCAGCAGCCCCCGGGACAGAAGGGTGGGGCCCGTGAGTACGCAGTATTTT; CDR3 protein: CASSPRDRRVGPVSTQYF
clone size: NA; V gene: TRBV4-1; D gene: NA; J gene: TRBJ1-1; CDR3 DNA: TGCGCCAGCAGCCAAGGCCAGGGACTGACGAACACTGAAGCTTTCTTT; CDR3 protein: CASSQGQGLTNTEAFF
clone size: NA; V gene: TRBV5-1; D gene: TRBD1; J gene: TRBJ1-6; CDR3 DNA: TGCGCCAGCAGCTTACAGACAGGGGATAATTCACCCCTCCACTTT; CDR3 protein: CASSLQTGDNSPLHF
clone size: NA; V gene: TRBV19; D gene: NA; J gene: TRBJ2-6; CDR3 DNA: TGTGCCAGTAGTGAAGGGAACTCTGGGGCCAACGTCCTGACTTTC; CDR3 protein: CASSEGNSGANVLTF
clone size: NA; V gene: TRBV28; D gene: NA; J gene: TRBJ2-1; CDR3 DNA: TGTGCCAGCAGTAAACGACTATCCGGAAATGAGCAGTTCTTC; CDR3 protein: CASSKRLSGNEQFF
clone size: NA; V gene: TRBV18; D gene: NA; J gene: TRBJ2-2; CDR3 DNA: TGTGCCAGCTCACCATTAGTGAGCACCGGGGAGCTGTTTTTT; CDR3 protein: CASSPLVSTGELFF
clone size: NA; V gene: TRBV24-1; D gene: TRBD2; J gene: TRBJ2-3; CDR3 DNA: TGTGCCACCAGTGATTTGACTAGCGGGGCATTCACAGATACGCAGTATTTT; CDR3 protein: CATSDLTSGAFTDTQYF
clone size: NA; V gene: TRBV2; D gene: TRBD1; J gene: TRBJ1-2; CDR3 DNA: TGTGCCAGCAGCCAACCGACAGGGAGGCATGGCTACACCTTC; CDR3 protein: CASSQPTGRHGYTF
clone size: NA; V gene: TRBV18; D gene: NA; J gene: TRBJ2-1; CDR3 DNA: TGTGCCAGCTCACCTCCGGACACCATGCATGAGCAGTTCTTC; CDR3 protein: CASSPPDTMHEQFF
clone size: NA; V gene: TRBV30; D gene: NA; J gene: TRBJ1-4; CDR3 DNA: TGTGCCTGGAGCCGCAGGGGTAATGAAAAACTGTTTTTT; CDR3 protein: CAWSRRGNEKLFF
clone size: NA; V gene: TRBV7-9; D gene: TRBD1; J gene: TRBJ1-1; CDR3 DNA: TGTGCCAGCAGCTTAGACAGGGGCCTCCCCAAAGCTTTCTTT; CDR3 protein: CASSLDRGLPKAFF
clone size: once; V gene: TRBV7-2; D gene: NA; J gene: TRBJ2-7; CDR3 DNA: TGTGCCAGCAGCTTCCTAACCCTCGGGGAGCAGTACTTC; CDR3 protein: CASSFLTLGEQYF
clone size: NA; V gene: TRBV10-2; D gene: NA; J gene: TRBJ1-2; CDR3 DNA: TGCGCCAGCAGTGATCTGGGTTTACATGGCTACACCTTC; CDR3 protein: CASSDLGLHGYTF
clone size: NA; V gene: TRBV11-3; D gene: TRBD1; J gene: TRBJ2-6; CDR3 DNA: TGTGCCAGCAGCTTATCCGGGACAGGGGCCCGCGACGTCCTGACTTTC; CDR3 protein: CASSLSGTGARDVLTF
clone size: NA; V gene: TRBV11-2; D gene: NA; J gene: TRBJ1-3; CDR3 DNA: TGTGCCAGCAGCTTAGTGCGAAAAGGCAGAAACACCATATATTTT; CDR3 protein: CASSLVRKGRNTIYF
clone size: once; V gene: TRBV11-2; D gene: NA; J gene: TRBJ2-5; CDR3 DNA: TGTGCCAGCAGCTTAGGGTATTTGGATTGGGGAGAGACCCAGTACTTC; CDR3 protein: CASSLGYLDWGETQYF
clone size: NA; V gene: TRBV11-1; D gene: NA; J gene: TRBJ2-1; CDR3 DNA: TGTGCCAGCAGCCGCGGAACCAATGAGCAGTTCTTC; CDR3 protein: CASSRGTNEQFF